The T cell receptor (beta chain) described here comes from a study of blood T cell repertoires in COVID-19. Overall study: Samples of COVID-19 (acute and convalescent) were obtained from the United States, Italy and Spain. Sample material is recorded as cDNA or gDNA derived from T cells, B-cell-depleted T cells, or PBMCs.

In germline, CDR1 is PRHDT, CDR2 FYEKMQ (reference sequence). This CDR3 is built from 15 residues. V lost 0 bases to trimming and J lost 4 bases, with 11 bases between them. TCRdb keeps only in-frame clones here, not all; method: immunoSEQ multiplex PCR. The sample includes 100,000 to 150,000 clones, around 76% of them seen just once. The receptor was isolated from a man in his sixties with acute or convalescent COVID-19. The rearrangement links TRBV13 to TRBJ2-3; a possible D gene is TRBD2 (5 bases). The material sequenced was peripheral blood. The CDR3 here is CASSLGGSSPDTQYF. In DNA form, the CDR3 reads TGTGCCAGCAGCTTAGGTGGGAGTTCGCCAGATACGCAGTATTTT.